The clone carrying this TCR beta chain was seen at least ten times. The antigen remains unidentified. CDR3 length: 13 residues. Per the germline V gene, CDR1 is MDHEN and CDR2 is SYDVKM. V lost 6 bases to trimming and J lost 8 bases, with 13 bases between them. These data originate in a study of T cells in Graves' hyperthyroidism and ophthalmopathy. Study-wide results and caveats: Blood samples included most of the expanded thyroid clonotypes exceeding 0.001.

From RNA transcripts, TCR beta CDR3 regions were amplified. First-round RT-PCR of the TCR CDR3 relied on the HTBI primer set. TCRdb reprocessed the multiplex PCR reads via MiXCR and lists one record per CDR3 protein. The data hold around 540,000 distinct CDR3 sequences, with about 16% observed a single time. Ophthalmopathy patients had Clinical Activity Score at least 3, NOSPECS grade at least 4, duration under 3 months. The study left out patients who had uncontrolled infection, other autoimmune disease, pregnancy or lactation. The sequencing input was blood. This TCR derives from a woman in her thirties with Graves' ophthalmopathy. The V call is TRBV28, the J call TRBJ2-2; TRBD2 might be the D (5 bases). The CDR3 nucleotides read TGTGCCAGCAGGCCCGGGATGGGGGGGGAGCTGTTTTTT. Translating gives CASRPGMGGELFF.